This is a list of T cell receptor beta chains from one sample in a study of cytomegalovirus exposure and HLA in healthy donors. This table comes from immunoSEQ multiplex PCR, and its TCRdb copy is limited to in-frame clones, with some not included. This sample has roughly 140,000 clones, with about 75% found just once. The source material was PBMCs. Receptors were obtained from a man in his 60s in good health and CMV-seronegative. CDR3s include the opening cysteine and the closing phenylalanine or tryptophan. The D gene is left open where the match is weak. Only part of the rows carry a size: once, few, many, or a class if the clone is expanded.

>TRBV5-1|once|TRBD2|TRBJ2-1
CASSLEASGRGGFNEQFF
TGCGCCAGCAGCTTGGAGGCTAGCGGGAGGGGGGGGTTTAATGAGCAGTTCTTC
>TRBV28|.|TRBD1|TRBJ2-7
CASSLPGQGDYEQYF
TGTGCCAGCAGTCTACCGGGACAGGGGGACTACGAGCAGTACTTC
>TRBV5-1|.|TRBD2|TRBJ2-7
CASSLGSLAGEQYF
TGCGCCAGCAGCCTGGGGTCCCTAGCGGGGGAGCAGTACTTC
>TRBV28|once|TRBD1|TRBJ1-5
CASSPGGRDSNQPQHF
TGTGCCAGCAGTCCAGGGGGCCGGGATAGCAATCAGCCCCAGCATTTT
>TRBV14|.|TRBD1|TRBJ2-5
CASSQGAGGWETQYF
TGTGCCAGCAGCCAAGGGGCAGGGGGCTGGGAGACCCAGTACTTC
>TRBV30|once|.|TRBJ2-7
CAWSLNRAYEQYF
TGTGCCTGGAGTTTGAACAGGGCCTACGAGCAGTACTTC
>TRBV6-6|.|.|TRBJ2-7
CASSYGQGYLYEQYF
TGTGCCAGCAGTTACGGGCAGGGGTACCTCTACGAGCAGTACTTC
>TRBV29-1|.|.|TRBJ2-3
CSVDREADTQYF
TGCAGCGTTGATCGGGAAGCGGATACGCAGTATTTT
>TRBV5-4|.|TRBD2|TRBJ2-5
CASSPASGRATGTQYF
TGTGCCAGCAGCCCCGCTAGCGGGAGGGCTACTGGGACCCAGTACTTC
>TRBV11-2|.|TRBD2|TRBJ2-5
CASSPVRTSRSKKTQYF
TGTGCCAGCAGCCCCGTGCGGACTAGCAGGAGTAAAAAGACCCAGTACTTC
>TRBV6-5|.|TRBD1|TRBJ1-5
CASSYSGGTQPQHF
TGTGCCAGCAGTTACTCAGGGGGCACTCAGCCCCAGCATTTT
>TRBV5-1|.|TRBD2|TRBJ2-1
CASSIAGGSYNEQFF
TGCGCCAGCAGCATAGCGGGAGGGTCCTACAATGAGCAGTTCTTC
>TRBV28|.|TRBD1|TRBJ1-3
CASPPPGDSSGNTIYF
TGTGCCAGCCCTCCCCCGGGGGACAGTTCTGGAAACACCATATATTTT
>TRBV7-9|.|TRBD1|TRBJ2-7
CASSRARGPSYEQYF
TGTGCCAGCAGCCGGGCCAGGGGGCCATCCTACGAGCAGTACTTC
>TRBV27|.|TRBD1|TRBJ1-2
CASSSNTGTGGYGYTF
TGTGCCAGCAGTTCCAATACCGGGACAGGGGGCTATGGCTACACCTTC
>TRBV5-1|.|TRBD1|TRBJ1-2
CASSLEGTGLLNYGYTF
TGCGCCAGCAGCTTAGAAGGGACAGGCCTACTTAACTATGGCTACACCTTC
>TRBV6-1|.|TRBD1|TRBJ1-5
CASSGDRVDNQPQHF
TGTGCCAGCAGTGGCGACAGGGTTGACAATCAGCCCCAGCATTTT
>TRBV6-5|.|TRBD1|TRBJ1-5
CASSRGQFNQPQHF
TGTGCCAGCAGTAGGGGACAGTTTAATCAGCCCCAGCATTTT
>TRBV7-3|few|.|TRBJ1-2
CASSLTPGDRNTF
TGTGCCAGCAGCTTAACGCCGGGGGATCGAAACACCTTC
>TRBV6-1|.|TRBD1|TRBJ2-1
CASRLTGGAYNEQFF
TGTGCCAGCAGACTGACAGGGGGCGCCTACAATGAGCAGTTCTTC
>TRBV15|.|.|TRBJ2-1
CATSSGSLTGFNEQFF
TGTGCCACCAGCAGTGGCTCACTTACAGGGTTCAATGAGCAGTTCTTC
>TRBV5-1|.|TRBD1|TRBJ2-5
CASSLDGTAQETQYF
TGCGCCAGCAGCTTGGACGGGACAGCTCAAGAGACCCAGTACTTC
>TRBV28|.|TRBD2|TRBJ2-7
CASSLPGGGSYEQYF
TGTGCCAGCAGTTTGCCGGGGGGGGGCTCCTACGAGCAGTACTTC
>TRBV5-1|.|.|TRBJ1-4
CASSSRLWRREKLFF
TGCGCCAGCAGCTCTAGACTCTGGAGACGGGAAAAACTGTTTTTT
>TRBV30|once|TRBD1|TRBJ1-4
CAWSGRDSLATNEKLFF
TGTGCCTGGAGTGGACGGGACAGCCTCGCAACTAATGAAAAACTGTTTTTT
>TRBV2|.|TRBD2|TRBJ2-3
CASSLRGLAGDTQYF
TGTGCCAGCAGCCTAAGGGGACTAGCGGGAGATACGCAGTATTTT
>TRBV9|.|.|TRBJ1-5
CASSVGGQFNQPQHF
TGTGCCAGCAGCGTAGGAGGACAGTTCAATCAGCCCCAGCATTTT
>TRBV5-1|few|TRBD2|TRBJ2-7
CASSLAILAGGYEQYF
TGCGCCAGCAGCTTGGCCATACTAGCGGGAGGTTACGAGCAGTACTTC
>TRBV9|.|.|TRBJ2-7
CATQTGPTYEQYF
TGTGCCACCCAGACAGGTCCTACCTACGAGCAGTACTTC
>TRBV19|.|TRBD2|TRBJ2-1
CASSIDLGTSSYNEQFF
TGTGCCAGTAGTATAGATCTAGGGACTAGCTCCTACAATGAGCAGTTCTTC
>TRBV29-1|.|TRBD2|TRBJ2-3
CSVGEGSTDTQYF
TGCAGCGTTGGGGAGGGAAGCACAGATACGCAGTATTTT
>TRBV7-6|few|TRBD1|TRBJ2-6
CASSQGPKGAPPSGANVLTF
TGTGCCAGCAGCCAAGGCCCCAAGGGGGCACCCCCCTCTGGGGCCAACGTCCTGACTTTC
>TRBV28|.|TRBD2|TRBJ2-2
CASSPTSGLGGGTGELFF
TGTGCCAGCAGTCCTACTTCGGGACTAGGAGGTGGCACCGGGGAGCTGTTTTTT
>TRBV6-5|.|.|TRBJ2-6
CASSYGWEAGANVLTF
TGTGCCAGCAGTTACGGGTGGGAGGCTGGGGCCAACGTCCTGACTTTC
>TRBV9|.|TRBD2|TRBJ2-7
CASSVGGRGSSYEQYF
TGTGCCAGCAGCGTGGGAGGGCGGGGGTCCTCCTACGAGCAGTACTTC
>TRBV5-6|.|.|TRBJ2-7
CASSLYYSHRSNPNEQYF
TGTGCCAGCAGCTTGTATTACAGCCACAGATCTAATCCGAACGAGCAGTACTTC
>TRBV6-4|.|TRBD1|TRBJ2-7
CASSDLGQASYEQYF
TGTGCCAGCAGTGACCTTGGACAGGCTTCCTACGAGCAGTACTTC
>TRBV5-1|.|TRBD1|TRBJ2-7
CASSLAGTDYEQYF
TGCGCCAGCAGCTTGGCTGGGACAGACTACGAGCAGTACTTC
>TRBV7-3|.|TRBD1|TRBJ2-5
CASSPGTGVLETQYF
TGTGCCAGCAGCCCCGGGACAGGGGTGTTGGAGACCCAGTACTTC
>TRBV6-5|.|TRBD1|TRBJ2-7
CASSPPGTGTGEQYF
TGTGCCAGCAGTCCCCCCGGGACAGGGACCGGCGAGCAGTACTTC